This T cell receptor (beta chain) was identified during a study of response to subunit inactivated influenza vaccine. Whole-study findings and limits: The authors suggested that every seasonal influenza vaccination recruits few new T cells.

TCRdb re-analysed the RT-PCR reads in MiXCR, keeping a single row per CDR3 protein. The repertoire holds a few hundred thousand distinct CDR3 sequences, with 6% to 9% as singletons. Regarding this clonotype: The antigen is unknown.

The CDR3 sequence is 14 residues long. With 0 bases removed from V and 8 bases from J, the gap between germline ends came to 13 bases. CDR1 and CDR2 (germline): LGHNA, YSLEER. Sequenced material: PBMCs from blood, taken around 2 years after vaccination. The genes are TRBV4-3 and TRBJ1-2; D might be TRBD1 (5 bases). The TCR sequence derives from a man aged 50-75 years who received an inactivated influenza vaccine. In nucleotides, the CDR3 is TGCGCCAGCAGCCAAGATGGGAACAGGAACGGCTACACCTTC. Residues: CASSQDGNRNGYTF.